This T cell receptor beta chain was recorded in a study of cytomegalovirus exposure and HLA in healthy donors. As for the study in general: The 666 first-cohort repertoires shared a platform with the roughly 120 validation repertoires, as reported in a later analysis. Study-wide points: Subsequent analysis revealed that first-cohort TCR clusters tended to co-occur in the roughly 120 validation repertoires. Investigators reported approximately 170 TCR beta chains as tied to cytomegalovirus.

For this clone: The antigen is undetermined.

The repertoire was sequenced with immunoSEQ multiplex PCR; TCRdb's copy has only in-frame clones and lacks some. The sample shows 90,000 to 150,000 clones, roughly 90% of them seen only once. This CDR3 is 16 amino acids long. The germline gives CDR1 MNHNS, CDR2 SASEGT. The V and J ends lost 1 base and 1 base respectively, with 13 bases between them. While the first cohort had 600 to 800 subjects, the donors belonged to the separate validation cohort of over a hundred subjects. This chain uses TRBV6-1 with TRBJ2-5; the D is unclear. The source is a woman between 18 and 29 years old in good health and CMV-seropositive. The sequenced sample was PBMCs. This chain's CDR3 is CASSEGLSGGQETQYF. The CDR3 DNA reads TGTGCCAGCAGTGAAGGGTTGTCGGGTGGCCAAGAGACCCAGTACTTC.